Shown below are 21 T cell receptor beta chains from a single sample sequenced in a study of blood T cell repertoires in COVID-19. Sequenced by immunoSEQ multiplex PCR; TCRdb stores in-frame clones only, minus some. The sample carries about 150,000 clones, 80% to 90% recorded once. The specimen was peripheral blood. These receptors came from a woman aged 45-60 years in a cohort sampled during active or convalescent COVID-19.

This clone was seen repeatedly, ten times or more. CDR3 protein: CSVWDSGLYGYTF. The CDR3 DNA reads TGCAGCGTCTGGGACAGTGGATTGTATGGCTACACCTTC. The chain uses TRBV29-1 and TRBJ1-2, with 7 positions matching TRBD1. The CDR3 spans 13 residues. The germline CDR1 and CDR2 sequences are SQVTM and ANQGSEA. V trimming: 6 bases; J trimming: 5 bases; junction bases outside the gene matches: 9.

V usage is TRBV7-3 and J usage is TRBJ2-3; D is perhaps TRBD1 (5 bases). The CDR3 consists of 14 residues. V was cut by 2 bases and J by 8 bases, with 14 bases left in between. CDR1 and CDR2 from the germline V gene are SGHTA and FQGTGA. CDR3 nucleotide sequence: TGTGCCAGCAGCTTATCCCCCCCTCAGGGTACGCAGTATTTT. Translation gives CASSLSPPQGTQYF. The whole variable domain, remainder taken from reference TRBV7-3 and TRBJ2-3, is GAGVSQTPSNKVTEKGKYVELRCDPISGHTALYWYRQSLGQGPEFLIYFQGTGAADDSGLPNDRFFAVRPEGSVSTLKIQRTERGDSAVYLCASSLSPPQGTQYFGPGTRLTVL.

The chain links TRBV2 to TRBJ2-6; 16 nucleotides agree with TRBD2. This CDR3 contains 20 residues. Trimming at V came to 6 bases and at J to 2 bases, leaving 10 bases not matched to a gene. Per the germline V gene, CDR1 is SNHLY and CDR2 is FYNNEI. DNA of the CDR3: TGTGCCAGCAGCCGAAAGGGGACTAGCGGGGGGGCGGCTGGGGCCAACGTCCTGACTTTC. This gives the protein CASSRKGTSGGAAGANVLTF. The full variable domain, its missing parts supplied by reference TRBV2 and TRBJ2-6, is EPEVTQTPSHQVTQMGQEVILRCVPISNHLYFYWYRQILGQKVEFLVSFYNNEISEKSEIFDDQFSVERPDGSNFTLKIRSTKLEDSAMYFCASSRKGTSGGAAGANVLTFGAGSRLTVL.

The chain combines TRBV7-2 with TRBJ1-1, with D hard to call. V was clipped by 5 bases and J by 7 bases, with 26 bases between them. Germline loops: CDR1 SGHTA, CDR2 FQGNSA. The CDR3 extends over 17 amino acids. CDR3 sequence: CASSNTRAAVVKGEAFF. CDR3 in DNA: TGTGCCAGCAGCAATACGAGGGCAGCGGTAGTTAAGGGTGAAGCTTTCTTT.

The chain is built from TRBV19 and TRBJ2-1, with 14 bases lining up with TRBD2. Per the germline V gene, CDR1 is LNHDA and CDR2 is SQIVND (reference sequence). With 3 bases clipped from V and 8 bases from J, the junction kept 6 bases outside the gene matches. This CDR3 is built from 16 residues. The CDR3 spells CASSMGLAGEGDEQFF. As DNA, the CDR3 is TGTGCCAGTAGTATGGGACTAGCGGGGGAGGGTGATGAGCAGTTCTTC.

The chain uses TRBV5-6 and TRBJ2-7; D is perhaps TRBD1 (6 bases). The CDR3 runs 15 residues. V was trimmed by 2 bases and J by 2 bases, leaving 14 bases between them. From germline, CDR1 is SGHDT and CDR2 YYEEEE. DNA for the CDR3: TGTGCCAGCAGCTTAGGCCAGGGGATCACCTACGAGCAGTACTTC. It encodes CASSLGQGITYEQYF.

This sequence joins TRBV6-2 or TRBV6-3 and TRBJ2-3; 12 positions match TRBD2. The junction had 9 bases not matched to a gene; V was cut back by 5 bases and J by 3 bases. The CDR3 sequence is 17 residues long. In germline, CDR1 is MNHEY, CDR2 SVGEGT. The CDR3 is CASSAMWLAGGTDTQYF. The CDR3 DNA reads as TGTGCCAGCAGTGCCATGTGGCTAGCGGGGGGGACAGATACGCAGTATTTT.

The chain employs TRBV6-5 and TRBJ1-3, with 8 bases that match TRBD1. The germline V gene encodes CDR1 MNHEY and CDR2 SVGAGI. The CDR3 has 15 residues. The V segment lost 10 bases and the J segment 4 bases; nucleotides outside the gene matches: 12. CDR3 nucleotides: TGTGCCACCACCCCTACGACAGGGGAAGGAAACACCATATATTTT. Its translation: CATTPTTGEGNTIYF.

With regard to this clone: The same CDR3 also results from other DNA sequences found in this sample. The chain joins TRBV5-1 to TRBJ1-3; D possibly corresponds to TRBD1 (6 bases). CDR1 SGHRS and CDR2 YFSETQ come from the germline V gene. V was pared by 2 bases and J by 2 bases, with 11 bases between. The CDR3 is 15 residues long. CDR3 amino acids: CASSLGGETGNTIYF. DNA of the CDR3: TGCGCCAGCAGCTTAGGGGGGGAGACTGGAAACACCATATATTTT. Together with reference TRBV5-1 and TRBJ1-3, the CDR3 gives the full variable domain: KAGVTQTPRYLIKTRGQQVTLSCSPISGHRSVSWYQQTPGQGLQFLFEYFSETQRNKGNFPGRFSGRQFSNSRSEMNVSTLELGDSALYLCASSLGGETGNTIYFGEGSWLTVV.

This chain uses TRBV7-9 with TRBJ1-4; D is possibly TRBD1 (5 bases). This CDR3 has 14 residues. CDR1 is SEHNR and CDR2 is FQNEAQ in the germline V gene (reference sequence). The germline V and J ends were trimmed by 3 bases and 7 bases, with 12 bases remaining between them. The CDR3 sequence is CASSFQGRGEKLFF. The CDR3 region has the DNA TGTGCCAGCAGCTTTCAGGGAAGGGGTGAAAAACTGTTTTTT.

J is TRBJ2-7 and V is TRBV19; TRBD1 agrees at 11 bases. The germline V gene encodes CDR1 LNHDA and CDR2 SQIVND (reference sequence). The CDR3 spans 15 residues. Germline trimming cut 4 bases from V and 3 bases from J; bases unmatched to any gene: 5. The CDR3 sequence: CASSTSGTGGYEQYF. CDR3 in DNA: TGTGCCAGTAGTACCTCCGGGACAGGGGGCTACGAGCAGTACTTC.

This chain uses TRBV6-2 or TRBV6-3 with TRBJ1-1; TRBD1 aligns across 9 bases. V dropped 2 bases and J dropped 4; count of bases not matched to a gene: 11. Germline values: CDR1 MNHEY, CDR2 SVGEGT. The length of the CDR3 is 17 residues. The CDR3 is CASSYSRTGVKSTEAFF. Here the CDR3 DNA reads TGTGCCAGCAGTTACAGCCGGACAGGGGTTAAGAGCACTGAAGCTTTCTTT.

This clone is a singleton in its sample. V and J are TRBV7-9 and TRBJ1-1; D unresolved. Per the germline V gene, CDR1 is SEHNR and CDR2 is FQNEAQ (reference sequence). The CDR3 spans 15 residues. V was clipped by 3 bases and J by 0 bases, with 11 bases between them. The CDR3 reads CASSFFGGLNTEAFF. The CDR3 DNA is TGTGCCAGCAGCTTCTTTGGAGGGTTGAACACTGAAGCTTTCTTT.

V and J are TRBV7-9 and TRBJ2-3; 7 bases align to TRBD1. The CDR3 length is 12 residues. The germline V gene has CDR1 SEHNR and CDR2 FQNEAQ (reference sequence). J gave up 1 base and V 10 bases, and 2 bases lay outside the gene matches. The CDR3 protein is CAIDRGTDTQYF. CDR3 in DNA: TGTGCCATTGACAGGGGCACAGATACGCAGTATTTT.

This clone was recorded only once. The rearrangement uses TRBV3-1 (or the pseudogene TRBV3-2) and TRBJ2-7, with 7 bases aligning to TRBD2. The CDR3 spans 15 residues. Germline V CDR1 and CDR2: LGHDT, YNNKEL (reference sequence). The trim removed 1 base at V and 4 bases at J, leaving 7 bases unmatched. The CDR3 loop is CASSQVESGVYEQYF. The CDR3 coding sequence is TGTGCCAGCAGCCAAGTCGAGAGCGGGGTTTACGAGCAGTACTTC.

The chain recombines TRBV18 with TRBJ1-2; no clear D gene. Germline assignment: CDR1 KGHSH and CDR2 LQKENI. The CDR3 is 14 residues long. Between the trimmed V and J ends, which lost 3 bases and 0 bases, there was a span of 8 bases. Written as DNA, the CDR3 is TGTGCCAGCTCACCGGCGGAAGCTAACTATGGCTACACCTTC. Its protein product is CASSPAEANYGYTF.

As for this clone: The sample holds other DNA sequences that translate to the same CDR3. This chain links TRBV3-1 (or the pseudogene TRBV3-2) with TRBJ1-5; D ambiguous. Germline V gene data show CDR1 as LGHDT and CDR2 as YNNKEL (reference sequence). Trimming removed 0 bases from V and 4 bases from J, with 10 bases in between. CDR3 size: 15 residues. The CDR3: CASSQDSTANQPQHF. CDR3 bases: TGTGCCAGCAGCCAAGATAGCACGGCAAATCAGCCCCAGCATTTT.

This clone occurred a few times. This rearrangement joins TRBV29-1 to TRBJ1-1; possible D gene TRBD1, 6 bases. This CDR3 has 14 amino acids. Germline V lookup: CDR1 SQVTM, CDR2 ANQGSEA. V lost 1 base and J 0 bases, leaving 9 bases between the germline ends. The CDR3 reads CSVEGTVMNTEAFF. DNA for the CDR3: TGCAGCGTTGAAGGGACAGTCATGAACACTGAAGCTTTCTTT. The full variable domain, with the rest looked up from reference TRBV29-1 and TRBJ1-1, is SAVISQKPSRDICQRGTSLTIQCQVDSQVTMMFWYRQQPGQSLTLIATANQGSEATYESGFVIDKFPISRPNLTFSTLTVSNMSPEDSSIYLCSVEGTVMNTEAFFGQGTRLTVV.

This clone was recorded once. The chain couples TRBV7-2 to TRBJ2-7; TRBD2 matches at 7 bases. Germline lookup yields CDR1 SGHTA and CDR2 FQGNSA. Trimming took 0 bases from V and 2 from J; bases not matched to a gene: 4. CDR3 length: 15 amino acids. The CDR3, as DNA: TGTGCCAGCAGCTTAGCCCTCGGGAGGACCTACGAGCAGTACTTC. Protein: CASSLALGRTYEQYF.

The chain couples TRBV27 to TRBJ1-6; D unresolved. This CDR3 is built from 14 residues. V was cut by 3 bases and J by 2 bases, with 5 bases left in between. Germline CDR1 is MNHEY and CDR2 is SMNVEV (reference sequence). The CDR3 DNA follows: TGTGCCAGCAGTTTCGGGGCCTATAATTCACCCCTCCACTTT. The encoded protein is CASSFGAYNSPLHF.

The chain combines TRBV6-5 with TRBJ2-1; D unresolved. This CDR3 has 14 amino acids. Germline V gene sequence: CDR1 MNHEY, CDR2 SVGAGI. Trimming took 7 bases from V and 6 from J, leaving 16 bases between them. CDR3 amino acids: CASIGSPSVNEQFF. DNA for the CDR3: TGTGCCAGCATCGGTTCCCCCTCGGTCAATGAGCAGTTCTTC.